The 17 T cell receptor beta chains below were found in one sample sequenced in a study of identical twins. TCRdb called the 5' RACE reads again in MiXCR, with one record for every CDR3 protein. The sample has about 530,000 distinct CDR3 sequences; 12% to 15% are singletons. These same records also appear under a second study, on yellow fever vaccine responses in identical twins.

Sequencing used CD4+ T cells sorted from blood. These TCRs come from a woman aged 18-29 years in good health.

The chain links TRBV12-3 or TRBV12-4 to TRBJ2-1; 9 bases are a match to TRBD1. The V gene end was trimmed by 6 bases and the J gene end by 9 bases; junction bases not matched to a gene: 6. This CDR3 is 13 amino acids long. The DNA for the CDR3 is TGTGCCAGCAGACCTACAGGGGGCCGTGAGCAGTTCTTC. This encodes CASRPTGGREQFF.

The chain recombines TRBV7-9 with TRBJ2-5, with D tentatively TRBD2 (6 bases). CDR1 and CDR2 (germline): SEHNR, FQNEAQ (reference sequence). The CDR3 has 14 residues. The V end was cut by 5 bases, the J end by 2 bases, with 12 bases between. The CDR3 region has the DNA TGTGCCAGCAGCCCACGGGAGATACAAGAGACCCAGTACTTC. It encodes CASSPREIQETQYF.

This chain connects TRBV20-1 to TRBJ2-5; D may be TRBD1 (6 bases). Trimming removed 6 bases at V and 2 bases at J, with 13 bases between. Germline values: CDR1 DFQATT, CDR2 SNEGSKA (reference sequence). This CDR3 is built from 13 residues. The CDR3 spells CSAEGRGQETQYF. CDR3 bases: TGCAGTGCAGAGGGCAGGGGTCAAGAGACCCAGTACTTC.

The genes are TRBV25-1 and TRBJ1-2; no firm D call. CDR1 and CDR2 (germline): MGHDK, SYGVNS. Trimming pared 2 bases from V and 8 bases from J, leaving 18 bases between. This CDR3 spans 15 amino acids. This chain's CDR3 is CASSEHFEVSGGYTF. CDR3 coding DNA: TGTGCCAGCAGTGAACATTTTGAAGTCTCGGGCGGCTACACCTTC.

The chain joins TRBV20-1 to TRBJ2-1; D remains unclear. The CDR3 consists of 14 residues. Trimming shortened V by 0 bases and J by 12 bases, and 18 bases separated the two germline ends. Germline values: CDR1 DFQATT, CDR2 SNEGSKA (reference sequence). As DNA, the CDR3 is TGCAGTGCTAGAGATTTAGGACGCCAAATGGGGCAGTTCTTC. It translates to CSARDLGRQMGQFF.

This sequence joins TRBV25-1 and TRBJ1-2; no firm D call. V was pared by 1 base and J by 6 bases, with 6 bases between. Germline V gives CDR1 MGHDK, CDR2 SYGVNS. The CDR3 runs to 12 residues. The CDR3 region has the DNA TGTGCCAGCAGTGAATCGAACCATGGCTACACCTTC. Its protein is CASSESNHGYTF.

The gene calls are TRBV29-1 and TRBJ2-3; 7 bases map to TRBD2. Germline V gene sequence: CDR1 SQVTM, CDR2 ANQGSEA. The CDR3 spans 15 residues. V shed 5 bases and J 0 bases; nucleotides not matched to a gene: 8. CDR3 coding DNA: TGCAGCGTTAAACTTAGCGGGCCTAGCACAGATACGCAGTATTTT. This translates into CSVKLSGPSTDTQYF.

V is TRBV10-3 and J is TRBJ2-7, with D tentatively TRBD2 (6 bases). Germline loops: CDR1 ENHRY, CDR2 SYGVKD. V lost 2 bases and J 4 bases, leaving 12 bases between the germline ends. The CDR3 has 14 residues. CDR3 bases: TGTGCCATCAGTGAGACCGGGACTGTATACGAGCAGTACTTC. Its protein product is CAISETGTVYEQYF.

The rearrangement uses TRBV20-1 and TRBJ1-1; TRBD1 matches at 7 bases. J was trimmed by 9 bases and V by 6 bases; bases with no gene match: 7. This CDR3 has 11 residues. The germline gives CDR1 DFQATT, CDR2 SNEGSKA (reference sequence). The CDR3 loop is CSADNRGQAFF. Written as DNA, the CDR3 is TGCAGTGCAGATAACAGGGGCCAAGCTTTCTTT.

The V call is TRBV7-2, the J call TRBJ1-2; D call uncertain. The CDR3 totals 14 residues. Germline lookup yields CDR1 SGHTA and CDR2 FQGNSA. Trimming left V 1 base short and J 2 bases short, with 8 bases between. The CDR3 here is CASSLGLTNYGYTF. CDR3 in DNA: TGTGCCAGCAGCTTAGGTCTCACCAACTATGGCTACACCTTC.

This rearrangement joins TRBV28 to TRBJ2-7; D call uncertain. Trimming stripped 5 bases from V and 6 bases from J, with 8 bases between. Germline loops: CDR1 MDHEN, CDR2 SYDVKM. The CDR3 totals 11 residues. Here the CDR3 DNA reads TGTGCCAGCAGTACTACGGGCGAGCAGTACGTC. This encodes CASSTTGEQYV.

V usage is TRBV3-1 and J usage is TRBJ2-1; D tentatively reads TRBD1 or TRBD2 (5 bases each). The CDR3 extends over 11 amino acids. The ends were cut back, 4 bases at V and 10 bases at J, with 8 bases in the middle. Per germline, CDR1 LGHDT and CDR2 YNNKEL (reference sequence). CDR3 DNA: TGTGCCAGCAGCCCGGGGCAGGAGCAGTTCTTC. It encodes CASSPGQEQFF.

The V call is TRBV20-1, the J call TRBJ2-6; TRBD1 or TRBD2 may be the D gene (5 bases each). CDR1 is DFQATT, CDR2 SNEGSKA, per germline (reference sequence). This CDR3 comprises 16 residues. The V and J ends lost 0 bases and 2 bases respectively, with 11 bases between them. The CDR3: CSARERGMAGANVLTF. The DNA of the CDR3 is TGCAGTGCTAGAGAGAGGGGAATGGCTGGGGCCAACGTCCTGACTTTC.

The chain joins TRBV7-8 to TRBJ2-7, with a weak D call TRBD1 (6 bases). The CDR3 spans 11 residues. Germline values: CDR1 SGHVS, CDR2 FQNEAQ. Deletions cut 7 bases from V and 5 bases from J, with 9 bases between. CDR3 DNA sequence: TGTGCCAGCAACAGGGACCACGAGCAGTACTTC. This translates into CASNRDHEQYF.

This chain connects TRBV2 to TRBJ2-5; D remains ambiguous. With 7 bases removed from V and 10 bases from J, the gap between germline ends came to 19 bases. Germline V gives CDR1 SNHLY, CDR2 FYNNEI. CDR3 length: 13 amino acids. Written as DNA, the CDR3 is TGTGCCAGCACTACGGCCCTGCGTTTAGGCCAGTACTTC. It codes for CASTTALRLGQYF.

This clonotype came up many times. The gene calls are TRBV3-1 and TRBJ2-2, with no clear D. CDR1 and CDR2 from the germline V gene are LGHDT and YNNKEL (reference sequence). The CDR3 sequence is 14 residues long. Deletions cut 4 bases from V and 1 base from J, with 7 bases between. CDR3 nucleotides: TGTGCCAGCAGCCGGAGAGAGAACACCGGGGAGCTGTTTTTT. This gives the protein CASSRRENTGELFF.

This clonotype was found a few times. The chain carries TRBV29-1 and TRBJ2-6, with 8 bases lining up with TRBD1. The length of the CDR3 is 18 residues. Germline assignment: CDR1 SQVTM and CDR2 ANQGSEA. V was clipped by 6 bases and J by 0 bases; unmatched bases: 13. CDR3 in DNA: TGCAGCGTCCTCACGAGGGACAGGTTCTACTCTGGGGCCAACGTCCTGACTTTC. Its protein product is CSVLTRDRFYSGANVLTF.